Listed below are T cell receptor beta chains from one sample, sequenced in a study. TCRdb re-derived calls from the multiplex PCR reads in MiXCR, one entry per CDR3 protein. The sample has about 700 distinct CDR3 sequences, about 16% seen once. Sample: naive CD4+ T cells sorted from blood. Every receptor here comes from a female donor with breast cancer. Both conserved end residues are part of each CDR3. A D gene is named only where the DNA matches it firmly. Where a row states a size, it is once, few, many or the class of an expanded clone; other rows omit it.

>TRBV12-3/TRBV12-4|NA|NA|TRBJ1-2
TGTGCCAGCAGTAATGGACGGATCTATGGCTACACCTTC
CASSNGRIYGYTF
>TRBV12-3/TRBV12-4|TRBD1|medium-sized|TRBJ1-2
TGTGCCAGCAGCCAACAGGGGTTTGATGGCTACACCTTC
CASSQQGFDGYTF
>TRBV12-3/TRBV12-4|NA|NA|TRBJ1-2
TGTGCCAGCAGTTTAGAGGAGAATGGCTACACCTTC
CASSLEENGYTF
>TRBV12-3/TRBV12-4|NA|large|TRBJ1-2
TGTGCCAGCAGTTTGACAGCTAACTATGGCTACACCTTC
CASSLTANYGYTF
>TRBV12-3/TRBV12-4|NA|large|TRBJ1-2
TGTGCCAGCAGCTACGATAGTGGTGGCTACACCTTC
CASSYDSGGYTF
>TRBV12-3/TRBV12-4|NA|medium-sized|TRBJ1-2
TGTGCCAGCAGTTTAGCTGGGCAGGAGGCTGGCTACACCTTC
CASSLAGQEAGYTF
>TRBV12-3/TRBV12-4|NA|large|TRBJ1-2
TGTGCCAGCAGTTCGTTCGGACGGGCGGTCTATGGCTACACCTTC
CASSSFGRAVYGYTF
>TRBV12-3/TRBV12-4|NA|large|TRBJ1-2
TGTGCCAGCAGTTTAGGACAGTGGGGTAGCTATGGCTACACCTTC
CASSLGQWGSYGYTF
>TRBV12-3/TRBV12-4|TRBD1|medium-sized|TRBJ1-2
TGTGCCAGCAGTCCGCGGACAGGGGCATATGGCTACACCTTC
CASSPRTGAYGYTF
>TRBV12-3/TRBV12-4|NA|large|TRBJ1-2
TGTGCCAGCAGTTCGACCAGGACAGATGGCTACACCTTC
CASSSTRTDGYTF
>TRBV12-3/TRBV12-4|TRBD1|medium-sized|TRBJ1-2
TGTGCCAGCAGTCCCGGGACAGAAATTGGCTACACCTTC
CASSPGTEIGYTF
>TRBV12-3/TRBV12-4|NA|large|TRBJ1-2
TGTGCCAGCAGTTCGACCGCACGGAATGGCTACACCTTC
CASSSTARNGYTF
>TRBV12-3/TRBV12-4|NA|NA|TRBJ1-2
TGTGCCAGCAGTTTAGACACAGTCTATGGCTACACCTTC
CASSLDTVYGYTF
>TRBV12-3/TRBV12-4|NA|NA|TRBJ1-2
TGTGCCAGCAGCCCACCCGGCCCGGTGCGGGGCTACACCTTC
CASSPPGPVRGYTF
>TRBV12-3/TRBV12-4|NA|medium-sized|TRBJ1-2
TGTGCCAGCAGCCTCAACTGGGACGGCTACACCTTC
CASSLNWDGYTF
>TRBV12-3/TRBV12-4|NA|medium-sized|TRBJ1-2
TGTGCCAGCAGTTCCCTCTATGGCTACACCTTC
CASSSLYGYTF
>TRBV12-3/TRBV12-4|NA|large|TRBJ1-2
TGTGCCAGCAGATTGACAGACGCGTATGGCTACACCTTC
CASRLTDAYGYTF
>TRBV12-3/TRBV12-4|TRBD1|large|TRBJ1-2
TGTGCCAGCAGTTTAGGACCGGGACAGATGTATGGCTACACCTTC
CASSLGPGQMYGYTF
>TRBV12-3/TRBV12-4|TRBD1|large|TRBJ1-2
TGTGCCAGCAGCCCCGACCGGGACAGGGGCTATGGCTACACCTTC
CASSPDRDRGYGYTF
>TRBV12-3/TRBV12-4|TRBD1|NA|TRBJ1-2
TGTGCCAGCAGCCGGGAACAGGGGAACTATGGCTACACCTTC
CASSREQGNYGYTF
>TRBV12-3/TRBV12-4|NA|medium-sized|TRBJ1-2
TGTGCCAGCAGCCCCGGACAGTTCTATGGCTACACCTTC
CASSPGQFYGYTF
>TRBV12-3/TRBV12-4|NA|medium-sized|TRBJ1-2
TGTGCCAGCAGTTTAGGGGACCCCTATGGCTACACCTTC
CASSLGDPYGYTF
>TRBV12-3/TRBV12-4|NA|NA|TRBJ1-2
TGTGCCAGCAGTTTAAAAGCGATGGGCCAGCTAAACTATGGCTACACCTTC
CASSLKAMGQLNYGYTF
>TRBV12-3/TRBV12-4|NA|large|TRBJ1-2
TGTGCCAGCAGTTTAAGATCTGACGGCTATGGCTACACCTTC
CASSLRSDGYGYTF
>TRBV12-3/TRBV12-4|TRBD1|large|TRBJ1-2
TGTGCCAGCAGTAATCGAGACAGGGGTAACTATGGCTACACCTTC
CASSNRDRGNYGYTF
>TRBV12-3/TRBV12-4|TRBD1|large|TRBJ1-2
TGTGCCAGCAGTTTATATATCATCGGGAACCGGGACAGACTAAATGGCTACACCTTC
CASSLYIIGNRDRLNGYTF
>TRBV12-3/TRBV12-4|NA|NA|TRBJ1-2
TGTGCCAGCATCCCGGGAGGCGTGGGCTACACCTTC
CASIPGGVGYTF
>TRBV12-3/TRBV12-4|NA|many|TRBJ1-2
TGTGCCAGCAGCTTAGACTCAAGGGGCACCTATGGCTACACCTTC
CASSLDSRGTYGYTF
>TRBV12-3/TRBV12-4|TRBD1|large|TRBJ1-2
TGTGCCAGCAGTCCTGGGACAGCTAACTATGGCTACACCTTC
CASSPGTANYGYTF
>TRBV12-3/TRBV12-4|NA|hyperexpanded|TRBJ1-2
TGTGCCAGCGCCAGATGGGGCAGAGCTAACTATGGCTACACCTTC
CASARWGRANYGYTF
>TRBV12-3/TRBV12-4|NA|medium-sized|TRBJ1-2
TGTGCCAGCAGCCCCAGCCCTGACAGGCGCAACTATGGCTACACCTTC
CASSPSPDRRNYGYTF
>TRBV12-3/TRBV12-4|NA|NA|TRBJ1-2
TGTGCCAGCAGTCGAGAGGCGAGCTATGGCTACACCTTC
CASSREASYGYTF
>TRBV12-3/TRBV12-4|NA|medium-sized|TRBJ1-2
TGTGCCAGCAGTCTGAGGGATGGCTACACCTTC
CASSLRDGYTF
>TRBV12-3/TRBV12-4|NA|NA|TRBJ1-2
TGTGCCAGCACCAGAGGCAGCGTCTATGGCTACACCTTC
CASTRGSVYGYTF
>TRBV12-3/TRBV12-4|NA|large|TRBJ1-2
TGTGCCAGCAGTTTAGGGACTCAAGATGGCTACACCTTC
CASSLGTQDGYTF
>TRBV12-3/TRBV12-4|TRBD1|large|TRBJ1-2
TGTGCCAGCAGTCCCTTACAGGGGAACTATGGCTACACCTTC
CASSPLQGNYGYTF
>TRBV12-3/TRBV12-4|TRBD1|medium-sized|TRBJ1-2
TGTGCCAGCAGACTGGGACAGGGGAACTATGGCTACACCTTC
CASRLGQGNYGYTF
>TRBV12-3/TRBV12-4|TRBD1|medium-sized|TRBJ1-2
TGTGCCAGCAGCCAACAGACAGGGGATCATGGCTACACCTTC
CASSQQTGDHGYTF
>TRBV12-3/TRBV12-4|NA|medium-sized|TRBJ1-2
TGTGCCAGCAGTTCGCGGACTCGAACGAGAGGCTACACCTTC
CASSSRTRTRGYTF
>TRBV12-3/TRBV12-4|TRBD1|medium-sized|TRBJ1-2
TGTGCCAGCAGTTTAGGACTCGGGACAGCAACTAACTATGGCTACACCTTC
CASSLGLGTATNYGYTF
>TRBV12-3/TRBV12-4|NA|hyperexpanded|TRBJ1-2
TGTGCCAGCAGTTTAGGTGAGGGGAACTATGGCTACACCTTC
CASSLGEGNYGYTF
>TRBV12-3/TRBV12-4|NA|NA|TRBJ1-2
TGTGCCAGCAGTTTACAGGGAAACTATGGCTACACCTTC
CASSLQGNYGYTF
>TRBV12-3/TRBV12-4|NA|medium-sized|TRBJ1-2
TGTGCCAGCAGTTTAGACGGAACAGATGGCTACACCTTC
CASSLDGTDGYTF
>TRBV12-3/TRBV12-4|NA|NA|TRBJ1-2
TGTGCCAGCAGTCCCTCCCAGGTGAAAGGGTATGGCTACACCTTC
CASSPSQVKGYGYTF
>TRBV12-3/TRBV12-4|TRBD1|medium-sized|TRBJ1-2
TGTGCCAGCAGTTTAGGGACAGGGAACTATGGCTACACCTTC
CASSLGTGNYGYTF
>TRBV12-3/TRBV12-4|NA|large|TRBJ1-2
TGTGCCAGCAGTTCCCTCCCCAGCCGGGTCGGCTACACCTTC
CASSSLPSRVGYTF
>TRBV12-3/TRBV12-4|NA|NA|TRBJ1-2
TGTGCCAGCAGTTTCCCAGCTACTCAGGGGATTAACTATGGCTACACCTTC
CASSFPATQGINYGYTF
>TRBV12-3/TRBV12-4|NA|large|TRBJ1-2
TGTGCCAGCAGACTTTCATCCCCGGGCGAGGACTATGGCTACACCTTC
CASRLSSPGEDYGYTF
>TRBV12-3/TRBV12-4|TRBD1|NA|TRBJ1-2
TGTGCCAGCAGTTTCCGGACAGGGGAAACCTATGGCTACACCTTC
CASSFRTGETYGYTF
>TRBV12-3/TRBV12-4|NA|NA|TRBJ1-2
TGTGCCAGCAGACAGACGGTAGCCTATGGCTACACCTTC
CASRQTVAYGYTF
>TRBV12-3/TRBV12-4|NA|few|TRBJ1-2
TGTGCCAGCAGTTCGACGACCAACTATGGCTACACCTTC
CASSSTTNYGYTF
>TRBV12-3/TRBV12-4|NA|NA|TRBJ1-2
TGTGCCAGCAGTTTGCAGGGAGGTGGCTACACCTTC
CASSLQGGGYTF
>TRBV12-3/TRBV12-4|NA|medium-sized|TRBJ1-2
TGTGCCAGCAGTTTACAGACAGACTGGGGCTACACCTTC
CASSLQTDWGYTF
>TRBV12-3/TRBV12-4|NA|medium-sized|TRBJ1-2
TGTGCCAGCAGCCGGGGCCTCTATGGCTACACCTTC
CASSRGLYGYTF
>TRBV12-3/TRBV12-4|NA|large|TRBJ1-2
TGTGCCAGCAGTTTTACAGGGTTTGGCTACACCTTC
CASSFTGFGYTF
>TRBV12-3/TRBV12-4|NA|few|TRBJ1-2
TGTGCCAGCAGTCCACATGACACCTATGGCTACACCTTC
CASSPHDTYGYTF
>TRBV12-3/TRBV12-4|NA|large|TRBJ1-2
TGTGCCAGCAGTTTAGCAGGGGCGAATCCTGGCTACACCTTC
CASSLAGANPGYTF
>TRBV12-3/TRBV12-4|NA|medium-sized|TRBJ1-2
TGTGCCAGCAGTTCCTCAGGGGTGAGTGTTGGCTACACCTTC
CASSSSGVSVGYTF
>TRBV12-3/TRBV12-4|NA|medium-sized|TRBJ1-2
TGTGCCAGCAGTCGCGGACAGATTAACTATGGCTACACCTTC
CASSRGQINYGYTF